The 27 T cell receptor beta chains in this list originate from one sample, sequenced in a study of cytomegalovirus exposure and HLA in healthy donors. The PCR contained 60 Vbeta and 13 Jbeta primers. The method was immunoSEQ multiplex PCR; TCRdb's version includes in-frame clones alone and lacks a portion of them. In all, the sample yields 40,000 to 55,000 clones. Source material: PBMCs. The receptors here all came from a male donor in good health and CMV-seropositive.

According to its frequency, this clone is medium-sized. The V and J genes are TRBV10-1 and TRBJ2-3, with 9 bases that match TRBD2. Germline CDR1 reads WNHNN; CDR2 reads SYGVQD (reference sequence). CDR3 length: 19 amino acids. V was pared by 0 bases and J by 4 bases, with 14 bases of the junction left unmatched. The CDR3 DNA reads TGCGCCAGCAGTGAGTCATCACCGGCAGCGGGGGGTGACCCAGATACGCAGTATTTT. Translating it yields CASSESSPAAGGDPDTQYF.

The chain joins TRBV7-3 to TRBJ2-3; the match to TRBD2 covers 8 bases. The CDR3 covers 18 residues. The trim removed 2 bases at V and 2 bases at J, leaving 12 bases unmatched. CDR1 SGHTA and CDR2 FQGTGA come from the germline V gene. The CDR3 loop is CASSLGRGGISNTDTQYF. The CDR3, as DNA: TGTGCCAGCAGCTTAGGACGGGGGGGGATCAGTAACACAGATACGCAGTATTTT.

As DNA, the CDR3 is TGTGCCAGCAGTGGGACAGGGACCTACGAGCAGTACTTC. Translation gives CASSGTGTYEQYF. The gene calls are TRBV27 and TRBJ2-7, with TRBD1 matching over 9 bases. The junction had 1 base not matched to a gene; V was cut back by 5 bases and J by 2 bases. The length of the CDR3 is 13 residues. Germline V gene sequence: CDR1 MNHEY, CDR2 SMNVEV (reference sequence).

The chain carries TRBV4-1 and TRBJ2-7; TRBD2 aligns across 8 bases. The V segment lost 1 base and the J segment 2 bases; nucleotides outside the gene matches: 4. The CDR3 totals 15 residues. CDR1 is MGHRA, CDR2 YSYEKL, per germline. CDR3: CASSQGRGGAYEQYF. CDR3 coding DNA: TGCGCCAGCAGCCAAGGTCGGGGGGGGGCCTACGAGCAGTACTTC.

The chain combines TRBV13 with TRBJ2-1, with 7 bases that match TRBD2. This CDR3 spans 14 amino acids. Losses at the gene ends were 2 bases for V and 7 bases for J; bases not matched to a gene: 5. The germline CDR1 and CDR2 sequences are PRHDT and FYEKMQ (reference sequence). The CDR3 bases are TGTGCCAGCAGCTTACCGGGGGGATATAATGAGCAGTTCTTC. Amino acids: CASSLPGGYNEQFF. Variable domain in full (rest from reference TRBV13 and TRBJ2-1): AAGVIQSPRHLIKEKRETATLKCYPIPRHDTVYWYQQGPGQDPQFLISFYEKMQSDKGSIPDRFSAQQFSDYHSELNMSSLELGDSALYFCASSLPGGYNEQFFGPGTRLTVL.

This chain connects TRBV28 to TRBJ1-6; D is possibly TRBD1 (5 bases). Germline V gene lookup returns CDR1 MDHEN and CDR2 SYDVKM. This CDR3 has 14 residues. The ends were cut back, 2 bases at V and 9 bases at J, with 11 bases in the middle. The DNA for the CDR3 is TGTGCCAGCAGTTTAGTCGGGGGGGGTTCACCCCTCCACTTT. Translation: CASSLVGGGSPLHF.

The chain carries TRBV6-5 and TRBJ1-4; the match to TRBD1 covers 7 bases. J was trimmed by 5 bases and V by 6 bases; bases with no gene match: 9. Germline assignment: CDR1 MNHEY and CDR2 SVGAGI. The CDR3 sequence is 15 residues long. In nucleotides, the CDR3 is TGTGCCAGCAGGAGGAGACAGGGTATAAATGAAAAACTGTTTTTT. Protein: CASRRRQGINEKLFF.

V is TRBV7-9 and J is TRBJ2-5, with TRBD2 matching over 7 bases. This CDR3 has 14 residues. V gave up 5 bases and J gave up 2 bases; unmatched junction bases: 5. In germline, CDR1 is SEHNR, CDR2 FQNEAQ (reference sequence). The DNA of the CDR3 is TGTGCCAGCAGCGAGCGGGACCTTCAAGAGACCCAGTACTTC. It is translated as CASSERDLQETQYF.

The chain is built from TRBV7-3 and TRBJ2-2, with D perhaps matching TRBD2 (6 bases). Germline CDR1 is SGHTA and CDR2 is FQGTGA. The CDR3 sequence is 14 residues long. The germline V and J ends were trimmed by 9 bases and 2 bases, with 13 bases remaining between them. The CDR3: CASRRDSNTGELFF. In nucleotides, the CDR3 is TGTGCCAGTCGACGGGACTCAAACACCGGGGAGCTGTTTTTT.

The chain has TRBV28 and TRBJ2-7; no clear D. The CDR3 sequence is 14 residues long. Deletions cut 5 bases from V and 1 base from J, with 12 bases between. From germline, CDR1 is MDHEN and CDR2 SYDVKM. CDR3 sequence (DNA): TGTGCCAGCAGTCCCCGTCAGGAATCCTACGAGCAGTACTTC. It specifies CASSPRQESYEQYF.

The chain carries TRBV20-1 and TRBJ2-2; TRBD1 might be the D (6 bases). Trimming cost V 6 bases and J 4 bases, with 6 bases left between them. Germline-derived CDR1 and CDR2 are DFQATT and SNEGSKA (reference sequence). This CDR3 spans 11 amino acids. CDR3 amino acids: CSAGGTGELFF. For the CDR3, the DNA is TGCAGTGCAGGGGGCACCGGGGAGCTGTTTTTT.

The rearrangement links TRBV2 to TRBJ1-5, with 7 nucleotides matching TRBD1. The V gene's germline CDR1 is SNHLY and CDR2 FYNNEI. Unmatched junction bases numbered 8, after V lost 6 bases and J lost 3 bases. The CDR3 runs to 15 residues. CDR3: CASSPGQTINQPQHF. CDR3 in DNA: TGTGCCAGCAGCCCGGGACAGACTATCAATCAGCCCCAGCATTTT.

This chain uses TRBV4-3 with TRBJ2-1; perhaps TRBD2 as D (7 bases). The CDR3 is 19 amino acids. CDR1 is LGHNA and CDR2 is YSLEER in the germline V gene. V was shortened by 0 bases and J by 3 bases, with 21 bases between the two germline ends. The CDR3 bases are TGCGCCAGCAGCCAAGATCTTATGGTTGGCGGGGGCCGCTACAATGAGCAGTTCTTC. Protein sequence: CASSQDLMVGGGRYNEQFF.

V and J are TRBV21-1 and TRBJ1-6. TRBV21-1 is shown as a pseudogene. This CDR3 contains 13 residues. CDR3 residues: CASSKRAHSPLHF. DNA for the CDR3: TGTGCCAGCAGCAAGAGGGCACATTCACCCCTCCACTTT.

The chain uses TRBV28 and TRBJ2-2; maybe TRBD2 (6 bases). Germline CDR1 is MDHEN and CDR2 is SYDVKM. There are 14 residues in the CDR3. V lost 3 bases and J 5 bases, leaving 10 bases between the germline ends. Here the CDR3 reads CASSLPRGTGELFF. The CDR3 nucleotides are TGTGCCAGCAGTTTGCCCCGGGGGACCGGGGAGCTGTTTTTT. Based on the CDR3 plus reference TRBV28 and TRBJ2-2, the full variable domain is DVKVTQSSRYLVKRTGEKVFLECVQDMDHENMFWYRQDPGLGLRLIYFSYDVKMKEKGDIPEGYSVSREKKERFSLILESASTNQTSMYLCASSLPRGTGELFFGEGSRLTVL.

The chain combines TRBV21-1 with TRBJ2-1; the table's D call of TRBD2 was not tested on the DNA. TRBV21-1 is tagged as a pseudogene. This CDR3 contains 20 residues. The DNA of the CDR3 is TGTGCCATCCCTCAAGGGTCTCCGGACTACACAAAACCTTCCTACAATGAGCAGTTCTTC. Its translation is CAIPQGSPDYTKPSYNEQFF.

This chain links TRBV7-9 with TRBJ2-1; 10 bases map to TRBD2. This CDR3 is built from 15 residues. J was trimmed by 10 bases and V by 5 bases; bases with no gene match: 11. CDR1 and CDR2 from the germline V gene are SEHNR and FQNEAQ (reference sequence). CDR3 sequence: CASSPPSGGAWEQFF. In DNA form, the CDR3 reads TGTGCCAGCAGCCCCCCCAGCGGGGGGGCCTGGGAGCAGTTCTTC.

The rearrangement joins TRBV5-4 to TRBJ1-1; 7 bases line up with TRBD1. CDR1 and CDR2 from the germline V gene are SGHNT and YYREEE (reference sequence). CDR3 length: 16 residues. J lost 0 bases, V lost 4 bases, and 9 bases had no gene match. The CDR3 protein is CASSGLPGQMNTEAFF. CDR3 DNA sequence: TGTGCCAGCAGCGGTCTCCCGGGACAGATGAACACTGAAGCTTTCTTT.

CDR3 nucleotides: TGTGCCAGCTCACAGAGAGCTAGCGGGGGGGCAGATACGCAGTATTTT. Translation gives CASSQRASGGADTQYF. The chain links TRBV18 to TRBJ2-3, with 12 bases identical to TRBD2. Germline assignment: CDR1 KGHSH and CDR2 LQKENI. With 4 bases clipped from V and 4 bases from J, the junction kept 6 bases outside the gene matches. The CDR3 totals 16 residues.

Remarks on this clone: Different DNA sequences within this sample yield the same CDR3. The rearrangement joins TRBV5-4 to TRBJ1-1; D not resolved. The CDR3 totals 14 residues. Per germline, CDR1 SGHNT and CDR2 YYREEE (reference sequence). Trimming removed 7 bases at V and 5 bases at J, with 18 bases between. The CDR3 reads CASSRRDLRTEAFF. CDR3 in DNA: TGTGCCAGCTCGCGCCGGGATCTCAGGACTGAAGCTTTCTTT.

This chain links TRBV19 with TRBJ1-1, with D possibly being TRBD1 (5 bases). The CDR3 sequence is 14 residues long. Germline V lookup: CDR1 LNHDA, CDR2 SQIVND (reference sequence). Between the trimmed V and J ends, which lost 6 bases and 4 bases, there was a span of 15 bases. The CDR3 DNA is TGTGCCAGTAGCCCCCGGGGGTTGATCACTGAAGCTTTCTTT. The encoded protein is CASSPRGLITEAFF.

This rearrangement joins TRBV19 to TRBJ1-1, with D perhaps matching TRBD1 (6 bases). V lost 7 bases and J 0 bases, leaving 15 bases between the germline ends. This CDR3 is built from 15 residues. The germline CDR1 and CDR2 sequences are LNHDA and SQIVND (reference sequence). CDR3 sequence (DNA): TGTGCCAGTACCGCGGACAGTTCGATGAACACTGAAGCTTTCTTT. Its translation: CASTADSSMNTEAFF.

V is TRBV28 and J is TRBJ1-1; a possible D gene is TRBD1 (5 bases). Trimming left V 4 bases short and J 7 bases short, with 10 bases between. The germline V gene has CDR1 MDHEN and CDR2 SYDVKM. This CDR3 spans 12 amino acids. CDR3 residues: CASSSPGLEAFF. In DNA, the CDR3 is TGTGCCAGCAGTTCACCGGGACTTGAAGCTTTCTTT.

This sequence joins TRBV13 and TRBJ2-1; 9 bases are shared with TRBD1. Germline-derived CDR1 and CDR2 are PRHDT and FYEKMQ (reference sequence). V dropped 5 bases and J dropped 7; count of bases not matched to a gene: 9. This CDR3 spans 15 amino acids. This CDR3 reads CASSLLDRGGNEQFF. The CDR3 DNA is TGTGCCAGCAGCCTACTGGACAGGGGAGGGAATGAGCAGTTCTTC.

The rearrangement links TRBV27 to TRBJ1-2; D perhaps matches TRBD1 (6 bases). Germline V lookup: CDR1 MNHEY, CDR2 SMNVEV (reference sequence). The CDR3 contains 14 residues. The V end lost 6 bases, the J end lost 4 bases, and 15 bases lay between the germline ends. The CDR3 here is CASRPITGSYGYTF. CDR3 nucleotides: TGTGCCAGCAGGCCTATTACAGGGAGCTATGGCTACACCTTC.

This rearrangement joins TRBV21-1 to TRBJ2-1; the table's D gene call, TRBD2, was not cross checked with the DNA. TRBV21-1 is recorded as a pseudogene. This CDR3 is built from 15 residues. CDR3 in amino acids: CASSKVGDSYNEQFF. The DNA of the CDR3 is TGTGCCAGCAGCAAAGTAGGGGACTCTTACAATGAGCAGTTCTTC.

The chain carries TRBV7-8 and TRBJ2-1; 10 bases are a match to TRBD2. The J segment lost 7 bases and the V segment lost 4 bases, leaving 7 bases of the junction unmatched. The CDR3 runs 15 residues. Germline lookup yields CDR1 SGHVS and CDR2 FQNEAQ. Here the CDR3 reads CASSSRSSGGNEQFF. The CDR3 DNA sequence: TGTGCCAGCAGCTCCCGGTCTAGCGGGGGTAATGAGCAGTTCTTC.